One T cell receptor (beta chain) is described in this entry. The data were obtained in a study of control samples from healthy donors and cancer patients. The CDR3 is 15 amino acids. The J segment lost 9 bases and the V segment lost 4 bases, leaving 11 bases of the junction unmatched. Germline loops: CDR1 LGHDT, CDR2 YNNKEL (reference sequence). Sequencing was performed with immunoSEQ multiplex PCR; in TCRdb, only in-frame clones are kept and a portion is missing. The sample has about 120,000 clones; more than 85% are singletons. The origin of this receptor is a man aged 18 to 29 in good health. The specimen was blood. The rearrangement links TRBV3-1 (or the pseudogene TRBV3-2) to TRBJ2-1, with TRBD1 matching over 8 bases. The CDR3 DNA follows: TGTGCCAGCAGCCTTGACAGGGGCCCCTCGGGTGAGCAGTTCTTC. Translation gives CASSLDRGPSGEQFF.